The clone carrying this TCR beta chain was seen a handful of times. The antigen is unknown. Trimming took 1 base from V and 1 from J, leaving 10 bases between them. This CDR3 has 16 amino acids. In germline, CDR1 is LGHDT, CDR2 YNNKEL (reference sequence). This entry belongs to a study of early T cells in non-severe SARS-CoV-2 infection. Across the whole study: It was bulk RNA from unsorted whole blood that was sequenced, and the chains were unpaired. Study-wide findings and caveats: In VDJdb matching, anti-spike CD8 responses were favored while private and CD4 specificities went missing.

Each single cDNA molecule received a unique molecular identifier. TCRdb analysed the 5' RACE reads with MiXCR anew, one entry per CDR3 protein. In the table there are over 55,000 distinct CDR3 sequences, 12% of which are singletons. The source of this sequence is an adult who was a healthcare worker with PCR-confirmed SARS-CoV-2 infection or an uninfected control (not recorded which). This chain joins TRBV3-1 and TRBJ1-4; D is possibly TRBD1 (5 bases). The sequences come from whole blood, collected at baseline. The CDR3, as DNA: TGTGCCAGCAGCCAAGGGGGCCGGGTAACTAATGAAAAACTGTTTTTT. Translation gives CASSQGGRVTNEKLFF.